A selection of T cell receptor beta chains follows, all from one sample in a study of tumor-infiltrating lymphocytes in primary liver carcinoma. TCRdb reprocessed the multiplex PCR reads via MiXCR and lists one record per CDR3 protein. The table lists hundreds of thousands of distinct CDR3 sequences, more than 55% of them singletons. Sequencing was performed on peripheral blood. The receptors come from a woman aged 25 to 39 with primary liver carcinoma and hepatitis B virus infection. The CDR3 runs from the conserved cysteine through the conserved F or W. D genes are given only for firm matches. Some rows mark clone size as missing; the rest say once, few, many or name a class of expanded clone.

size,J,V,D,DNA,CDR3
.,TRBJ1-6,TRBV12-3/TRBV12-4,.,TGTGCCAGCAGTACGGACCCTAATTCACCCCTCTACTTT,CASSTDPNSPLYF
.,TRBJ2-3,TRBV29-1,TRBD2,TGCAGCGCCTCTGGCGCTTGGGCGGGAGAACACACAGATACGCAGTATTTT,CSASGAWAGEHTDTQYF
few,TRBJ2-3,TRBV7-8,.,TGTGCCAGCAGCCCCTTAGGGGATACGCAGTATTTT,CASSPLGDTQYF
.,TRBJ2-1,TRBV7-8,TRBD2,TGTGCCAGCAGCTTATTTGTGACTAGCGGGTACAATGAGCAGTTCTTC,CASSLFVTSGYNEQFF
once,TRBJ2-6,TRBV4-1,.,TGCGCCAGCAGCCAAGCCTCAACAGGGTCTGGGGCCAACGTCCAGACTTTC,CASSQASTGSGANVQTF
.,TRBJ2-3,TRBV12-3/TRBV12-4,.,TGTGCCAGCAGCAGGGACACGGGCGGTGTGACAGATAAGCAGTATTTT,CASSRDTGGVTDKQYF
.,TRBJ1-1,TRBV6-1,.,TGTGCCAGCAGTAAGTTGAGGGACATAGGAGCTTTCTTT,CASSKLRDIGAFF
many,TRBJ2-2,TRBV29-1,.,TGCAGCGCCTCAGGGGCTCCCTGGCCCACCGGGGAGCTGTTTTTT,CSASGAPWPTGELFF
few,TRBJ2-5,TRBV4-2,.,TGTGCCAGCGGGTTAAACTTAAGGGAGACCCAGTACTTC,CASGLNLRETQYF
few,TRBJ2-3,TRBV24-1,TRBD1,TGTGCCACCAGTGATCCGGCCGGACAGGGGGCAGATACGCAGTATTTT,CATSDPAGQGADTQYF
many,TRBJ2-1,TRBV11-2,.,TGTGCCAGCAGCCCTCAAGCGGATGAGCAGTTCTTC,CASSPQADEQFF
.,TRBJ1-5,TRBV7-9,.,TGTGCCAGCAGCTTAACAGGGCAGCCCCAGCATTTT,CASSLTGQPQHF
few,TRBJ1-1,TRBV4-1,.,TGCGCCAGCAGCCAATACGGGCGAGAAGCTTTCTTT,CASSQYGREAFF
few,TRBJ1-1,TRBV4-1,TRBD1,TGCGCCAGCAGCCACTCACAGGGGTTGGACACTGAAGCTTTCTTT,CASSHSQGLDTEAFF
many,TRBJ2-3,TRBV11-2,TRBD2,TGTGCCAGCAGCTTAGGCGGGAGAGTCGCAGATACGCAGTATTTT,CASSLGGRVADTQYF
few,TRBJ1-2,TRBV4-2,.,TGTGCCGGCAGCCAAGATGTTGGACAGCTATATGGCTACACCTTC,CAGSQDVGQLYGYTF
.,TRBJ2-1,TRBV12-3/TRBV12-4,.,TGTGCCAGCATGGCCGACGGGTATGAGCAGTTCTTC,CASMADGYEQFF
.,TRBJ2-7,TRBV11-3,TRBD1,TGTGCCATCAGCCCTCCAATTCCCCCTGCCGGGACAGGGGCCCACGAGCAGTACTTC,CAISPPIPPAGTGAHEQYF